Detailed here is one T cell receptor (beta chain). Its specificity is unknown. With random hexamers, about 0.5 to 1 ug RNA was reverse transcribed. TCRdb re-called the immunoSEQ multiplex PCR reads through MiXCR, storing one row per CDR3 protein. There are over 150,000 distinct CDR3 sequences in the sample; 85% to 95% occur only once, and 0.085% to 0.1% lies in the top ten. This entry is derived from a study of CD8 T cells in Susac syndrome. Study at large: When blood was collected, patients with Susac syndrome were therapy-naive, were taking corticosteroids, or were receiving intravenous immunoglobulin alone.

Findings of the study overall: None of the CD4+ T cell repertoires in Susac syndrome showed clonal expansion.

With 8 bases removed from V and 1 base from J, the gap between germline ends came to 8 bases. Germline loops: CDR1 DFQATT, CDR2 SNEGSKA (reference sequence). The CDR3 extends over 11 amino acids. The rearrangement joins TRBV20-1 to TRBJ1-1; D not resolved. Sequenced sample: CD4+ T cells from PBMCs. The receptor comes from a human donor with Susac syndrome. CDR3 sequence: CSKIRNTEAFF. Here the CDR3 DNA reads TGCAGTAAAATAAGGAACACTGAAGCTTTCTTT.